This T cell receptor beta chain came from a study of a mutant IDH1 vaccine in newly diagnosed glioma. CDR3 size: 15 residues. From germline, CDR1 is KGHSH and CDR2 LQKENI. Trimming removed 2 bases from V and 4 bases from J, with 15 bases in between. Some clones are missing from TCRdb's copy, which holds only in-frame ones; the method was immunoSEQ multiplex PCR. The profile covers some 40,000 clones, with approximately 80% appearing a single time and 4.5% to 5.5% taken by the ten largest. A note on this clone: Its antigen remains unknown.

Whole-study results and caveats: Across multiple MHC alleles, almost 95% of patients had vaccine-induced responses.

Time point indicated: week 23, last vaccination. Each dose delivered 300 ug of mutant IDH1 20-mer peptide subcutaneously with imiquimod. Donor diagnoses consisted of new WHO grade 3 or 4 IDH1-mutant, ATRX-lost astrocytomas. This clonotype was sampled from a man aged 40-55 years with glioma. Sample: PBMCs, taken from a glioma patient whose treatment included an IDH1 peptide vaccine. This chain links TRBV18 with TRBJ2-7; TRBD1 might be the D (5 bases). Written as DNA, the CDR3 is TGTGCCAGCTCACCAATGGGGAACAGGAGATACGAGCAGTACTTC. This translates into CASSPMGNRRYEQYF.